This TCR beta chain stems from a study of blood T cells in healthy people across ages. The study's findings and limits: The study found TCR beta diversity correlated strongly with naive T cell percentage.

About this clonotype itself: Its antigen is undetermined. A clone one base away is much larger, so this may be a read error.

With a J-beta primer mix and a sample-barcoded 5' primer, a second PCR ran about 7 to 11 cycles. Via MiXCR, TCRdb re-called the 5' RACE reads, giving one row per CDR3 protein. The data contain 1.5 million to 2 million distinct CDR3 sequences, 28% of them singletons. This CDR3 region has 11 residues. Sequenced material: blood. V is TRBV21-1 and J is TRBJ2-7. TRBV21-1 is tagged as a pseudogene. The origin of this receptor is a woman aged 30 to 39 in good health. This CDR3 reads CTSIKKREQYF. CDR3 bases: TGTACCAGCATAAAGAAAAGGGAGCAGTACTTC.